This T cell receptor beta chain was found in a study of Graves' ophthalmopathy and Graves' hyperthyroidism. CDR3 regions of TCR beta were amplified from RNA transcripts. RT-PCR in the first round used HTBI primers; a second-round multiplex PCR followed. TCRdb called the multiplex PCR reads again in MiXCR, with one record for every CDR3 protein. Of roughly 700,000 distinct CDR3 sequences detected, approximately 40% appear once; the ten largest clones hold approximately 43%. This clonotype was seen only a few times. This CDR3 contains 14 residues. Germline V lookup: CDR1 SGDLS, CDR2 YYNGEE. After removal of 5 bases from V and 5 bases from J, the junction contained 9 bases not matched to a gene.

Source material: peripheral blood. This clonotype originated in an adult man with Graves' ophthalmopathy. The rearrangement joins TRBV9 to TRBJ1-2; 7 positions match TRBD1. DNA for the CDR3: TGTGCCAGCAGACGTGGGACAGCGATTTATGGCTACACCTTC. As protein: CASRRGTAIYGYTF.